The sequence of this T cell receptor beta chain was determined in a study of shared clonotypes between healthy human individuals. The germline V and J ends were trimmed by 5 bases and 4 bases, with 15 bases remaining between them. CDR1 is PRHDT, CDR2 FYEKMQ, per germline (reference sequence). The CDR3 has 14 amino acids. Investigators spread the genomic DNA of each subset evenly over several immunoSEQ plates. Loaded into unsorted PBMC replicate PCRs was approximately 300 ng DNA, 25,000 to 30,000 T cell genomes. Scientists sequenced DNA from unsorted PBMC on ten immunoSEQ deep assay plates. Sequenced by immunoSEQ multiplex PCR; TCRdb stores in-frame clones only, minus some. The sample holds about 480,000 clones, about 80% seen once.

The receptor was isolated from a woman aged 40 to 50 in good health. Some clones in this sample may be carry-over from other donors' samples. The chain recombines TRBV13 with TRBJ2-7; possible D gene TRBD2, 8 bases. The sample comprised PBMCs. The CDR3: CASSIGRGLYEQYF. Here the CDR3 DNA reads TGTGCCAGCAGCATCGGGAGGGGGCTGTACGAGCAGTACTTC.